The entry below gives a single TCR beta chain sequence along with its context. The V and J ends lost 3 bases and 2 bases, in that order; junction bases with no gene match: 5. The CDR3 spans 16 residues. Germline-derived CDR1 and CDR2 are MNHEY and SMNVEV (reference sequence). The protocol was immunoSEQ multiplex PCR, while the TCRdb copy is restricted to in-frame clones and leaves out a portion. The sample includes roughly 230,000 clones, approximately 84% of them seen just once. These data come from a study of blood T cell repertoires in COVID-19. As for the study in general: Collection of acute and convalescent COVID-19 samples took place in the United States, Italy and Spain.

Ages ranged from about 18 to 100 years, with residence in under 25 US areas. The sequencing sample was made of PBMCs or T cells enriched from blood (not recorded which). The sequence came from a woman aged 45-65 years who had been exposed to COVID-19. The genes are TRBV27 and TRBJ2-5; TRBD2 aligns across 11 bases. The CDR3 loop is CASSFLASGGQETQYF. CDR3 DNA sequence: TGTGCCAGCAGTTTTCTGGCTAGCGGGGGGCAAGAGACCCAGTACTTC.